What follows are 27 T cell receptor beta chains derived from one specimen sequenced in a study of read filtering for tumor transcriptome and immune sequencing. From roughly 390 ng of RNA, a library with molecular barcoded alpha/delta and beta/gamma adaptors was made. TCRdb re-called the reads through MiXCR, storing one row per CDR3 protein. The sample consists of about 40,000 distinct CDR3 sequences, roughly 10% of them appearing once. Sequencing was done on a sample of a population of CD138-negative cells sorted from bone marrow. The receptors shown here come from a donor at least 40 years old with multiple myeloma.

This clonotype was detected ten times or more. The chain uses TRBV19 and TRBJ1-1; D unclear. The germline V gene has CDR1 LNHDA and CDR2 SQIVND (reference sequence). CDR3 length equals 14 residues. V lost 5 bases and J lost 4, with 14 bases in between. CDR3 region: CASSAGPLGTEAFF. Written as DNA, the CDR3 is TGTGCCAGTAGTGCAGGACCCTTGGGCACTGAAGCTTTCTTT.

This clonotype has ten or more counts. J is TRBJ1-5 and V is TRBV30; D ambiguous. Looked up from germline, CDR1 is GTSNPN and CDR2 is SVGIG (reference sequence). The CDR3 is made up of 13 amino acids. Trimming removed 1 base at V and 5 bases at J, with 9 bases between. Written as DNA, the CDR3 is TGTGCCTGGAGTGAGAGCGCGGATCAGCCCCAGCATTTT. It codes for CAWSESADQPQHF.

At least ten counts were recorded for this clonotype. The rearrangement links TRBV3-1 to TRBJ1-5; TRBD1 is a possible D gene (5 bases). Germline V CDR1 and CDR2: LGHDT, YNNKEL (reference sequence). CDR3 length equals 16 residues. The V end lost 5 bases, the J end lost 0 bases, and 14 bases lay between the germline ends. This CDR3 is CASSANGGDSNQPQHF. CDR3 nucleotide sequence: TGTGCCAGCAGCGCGAATGGGGGGGATAGCAATCAGCCCCAGCATTTT.

Only a few counts were recorded for this clonotype. This chain connects TRBV19 to TRBJ2-5; 9 nucleotides line up with TRBD1. This CDR3 is built from 14 residues. V was pared by 6 bases and J by 5 bases, with 7 bases of the junction left unmatched. Germline V gene lookup returns CDR1 LNHDA and CDR2 SQIVND (reference sequence). Written as DNA, the CDR3 is TGTGCCAGTAGCACAGGGGGCGGGTCGGAGACCCAGTACTTC. It specifies CASSTGGGSETQYF.

Ten or more counts support this clonotype. The chain combines TRBV29-1 with TRBJ1-2; unclear D gene. Trimming stripped 2 bases from V and 3 bases from J, with 10 bases between. Germline lookup yields CDR1 SQVTM and CDR2 ANQGSEA. The CDR3 is made up of 13 amino acids. The CDR3 spells CSVELRAYYGYTF. CDR3 in DNA: TGCAGCGTTGAACTGAGGGCTTACTATGGCTACACCTTC.

This clonotype has at least ten counts. The chain links TRBV28 to TRBJ2-1; the D is unclear. The V and J ends lost 3 bases and 5 bases respectively, with 11 bases between them. The CDR3 length is 14 residues. Germline-derived CDR1 and CDR2 are MDHEN and SYDVKM. CDR3 sequence: CASSFGRRHNEQFF. The CDR3, as DNA: TGTGCCAGCAGTTTTGGGCGGAGACACAATGAGCAGTTCTTC.

This clonotype is a singleton in its sample. V is TRBV29-1 and J is TRBJ2-3, with a possible D match to TRBD2 (7 bases). Germline V gene sequence: CDR1 SQVTM, CDR2 ANQGSEA. The V end was cut by 4 bases, the J end by 7 bases, with 15 bases between. CDR3 length equals 13 residues. Written as DNA, the CDR3 is TGCAGCGTTGTGTCGGGGGGCGGAAATACGCAGTATTTT. This translates into CSVVSGGGNTQYF.

This clonotype was counted at least ten times. The chain has TRBV20-1 and TRBJ1-2, with TRBD1 as a possible D gene (5 bases). The CDR3 loop spans 13 amino acids. V lost 3 bases and J lost 6, with 14 bases in between. CDR1 is DFQATT and CDR2 is SNEGSKA in the germline V gene (reference sequence). The CDR3 DNA sequence: TGCAGTGCTAGTCGTGCCAGGGACGATGGCTACACCTTC. It is translated as CSASRARDDGYTF.

At least ten counts were recorded for this clonotype. This rearrangement joins TRBV6-1 to TRBJ1-5, with TRBD1 matching 7 bases. V lost 5 bases, J lost 3 bases, and 4 bases stayed unmatched. This CDR3 spans 14 amino acids. Germline V lookup: CDR1 MNHNS, CDR2 SASEGT. The CDR3 here is CASSRQGDNQPQHF. CDR3 in DNA: TGTGCCAGCAGTCGACAGGGAGACAATCAGCCCCAGCATTTT.

The sample holds many counts of this clonotype. The V gene is TRBV11-1, the J gene TRBJ2-3; D not certain. V lost 0 bases to trimming and J lost 1 base, with 17 bases between them. Germline-derived CDR1 and CDR2 are SGHAT and FQDESV (reference sequence). CDR3 length: 18 residues. The DNA for the CDR3 is TGTGCCAGCAGCTTAGCTCCCCTGGCAACCACTCGCACAGATACGCAGTATTTT. The encoded protein is CASSLAPLATTRTDTQYF. Using reference TRBV11-1 and TRBJ2-3 for the parts outside the CDR3, the full variable domain is EAEVAQSPRYKITEKSQAVAFWCDPISGHATLYWYRQILGQGPELLVQFQDESVVDDSQLPKDRFSAERLKGVDSTLKIQPAELGDSAMYLCASSLAPLATTRTDTQYFGPGTRLTVL.

This clonotype has at least ten counts. V gene TRBV4-2 combines with J gene TRBJ2-2, with 7 bases aligning to TRBD1. The CDR3 has 15 amino acids. The V segment lost 4 bases and the J segment 3 bases; nucleotides outside the gene matches: 5. The germline V gene encodes CDR1 LGHNA and CDR2 YNFKEQ. The CDR3 region is CASSRRQGDTGELFF. In DNA, the CDR3 is TGTGCCAGCAGCCGAAGACAGGGAGACACCGGGGAGCTGTTTTTT.

The sample holds many counts of this clonotype. The rearrangement joins TRBV29-1 to TRBJ1-3, with a tentative D call TRBD1 (5 bases). The CDR3 is 14 residues long. CDR1 and CDR2 (germline): SQVTM, ANQGSEA. V gave up 3 bases and J gave up 4 bases, with 13 bases separating them. CDR3 in amino acids: CSVDSPAGGNTIYF. CDR3 DNA sequence: TGCAGCGTTGACTCCCCGGCAGGGGGAAACACCATATATTTT.

The sample holds many counts of this clonotype. This sequence joins TRBV24-1 and TRBJ2-3, with D perhaps assigned TRBD1 or TRBD2 (7 bases each). V gave up 2 bases and J gave up 6 bases, with 23 bases separating them. The CDR3 covers 18 residues. Germline CDR1 KGHDR, CDR2 SFDVKD. The CDR3: CATSDSSSLSGGADTQYF. The CDR3 DNA reads TGTGCCACCAGTGATTCCTCATCACTGTCAGGGGGGGCGGATACGCAGTATTTT.

In its sample, this clonotype was seen many times. CDR3 protein: CASSPRRSNTEAFF. As DNA, the CDR3 is TGTGCCAGCAGTCCCCGGCGTTCGAACACTGAAGCTTTCTTT. This chain uses TRBV12-3 or TRBV12-4 with TRBJ1-1; D unresolved. V dropped 5 bases and J dropped 1 base, with 11 bases sitting between them. The CDR3 totals 14 residues.

This clonotype has just a few counts. The chain is built from TRBV3-1 and TRBJ2-7; D is unresolved. Germline CDR1 is LGHDT and CDR2 is YNNKEL (reference sequence). V lost 0 bases and J 6 bases, leaving 6 bases between the germline ends. This CDR3 comprises 12 residues. The CDR3 sequence: CASSQEGSEQYF. DNA for the CDR3: TGTGCCAGCAGCCAAGAAGGGTCCGAGCAGTACTTC.

Concerning this clonotype itself: The CDR3 ends on some other residue instead of the conserved phenylalanine or tryptophan, so this is likely a read error. The V gene is TRBV28, the J gene TRBJ1-1, with D perhaps TRBD1 (5 bases). Trimming pared 1 base from V and 1 base from J, leaving 7 bases between. CDR1 and CDR2 from the germline V gene are MDHEN and SYDVKM. The CDR3 is 14 residues long. The CDR3 bases are TGTGCCAGCAGTTTATCAGGGACGAACACTGAAGCTTTCTCT. Protein sequence: CASSLSGTNTEAFS.

Concerning this clonotype: One base away lies a much larger clone, so this may be a sequencing read error. V gene TRBV29-1 combines with J gene TRBJ2-5; D is possibly TRBD2 (6 bases). Germline assignment: CDR1 SQVTM and CDR2 ANQGSEA. This CDR3 has 13 amino acids. V lost 6 bases and J lost 5, with 16 bases in between. The CDR3 DNA follows: TGCAGCGTACCCGGACGGGCGGGGGAGACCCAGTACTTC. Its protein is CSVPGRAGETQYF.

The chain employs TRBV2 and TRBJ1-5, with D maybe TRBD1 (6 bases). V was cut by 11 bases and J by 4 bases, with 18 bases left in between. Germline V gene lookup returns CDR1 SNHLY and CDR2 FYNNEI. The CDR3 loop spans 14 amino acids. Here the CDR3 DNA reads TGTGCCGGCAAGGACAGAGGGGAGAATCAGCCCCAGCATTTT. Protein: CAGKDRGENQPQHF. The whole variable domain, remainder taken from reference TRBV2 and TRBJ1-5, is EPEVTQTPSHQVTQMGQEVILRCVPISNHLYFYWYRQILGQKVEFLVSFYNNEISEKSEIFDDQFSVERPDGSNFTLKIRSTKLEDSAMYFCAGKDRGENQPQHFGDGTRLSIL.

This clonotype has ten or more counts. The chain uses TRBV29-1 and TRBJ2-1; 7 bases match TRBD2. Germline CDR1 SQVTM, CDR2 ANQGSEA. The CDR3 length is 13 residues. Trimming took 4 bases from V and 6 from J; bases not matched to a gene: 6. For the CDR3, the DNA is TGCAGCGTTGGTCCAGCGGGGATCAATGAGCAGTTCTTC. Amino acid sequence: CSVGPAGINEQFF.

Ten or more counts support this clonotype. The genes are TRBV20-1 and TRBJ1-5, with D maybe TRBD1 (5 bases). V gave up 0 bases and J gave up 2 bases, with 8 bases separating them. The germline gives CDR1 DFQATT, CDR2 SNEGSKA (reference sequence). CDR3 length: 14 residues. The DNA for the CDR3 is TGCAGTGCTAGAGACAGGGTCGGCAATCAGCCCCAGCATTTT. Its translation is CSARDRVGNQPQHF.

This clonotype came up many times. This chain uses TRBV11-2 with TRBJ2-3; D is perhaps TRBD1 (6 bases). Per germline, CDR1 SGHAT and CDR2 FQNNGV. This CDR3 is built from 12 residues. V dropped 5 bases and J dropped 9 bases, with 12 bases sitting between them. The CDR3 coding sequence is TGTGCCAGCAGCCAGCCAGGGGTCACGCAGTATTTT. This codes for CASSQPGVTQYF.

This chain connects TRBV7-6 to TRBJ2-5, with 8 bases identical to TRBD1. This CDR3 is 14 amino acids long. Germline CDR1 is SGHVS and CDR2 is FNYEAQ. V trimming: 5 bases; J trimming: 0 bases; junction bases outside the gene matches: 2. The CDR3 bases are TGTGCCAGCAGCCGGGACAGGTACCAAGAGACCCAGTACTTC. Translated, it gives CASSRDRYQETQYF.

On this clonotype itself: Mismatch with germline at one junction end may stem from a read error. The chain recombines TRBV20-1 with TRBJ2-5, with no clear D. The CDR3 runs 10 residues. Per the germline V gene, CDR1 is DFQATT and CDR2 is SNEGSKA (reference sequence). CDR3 sequence reads: CSAGQETQDF. For the CDR3, the DNA is TGCAGTGCTGGGCAAGAGACCCAGGACTTC.

This clonotype was seen repeatedly, ten times or more. The V and J genes are TRBV7-3 and TRBJ2-3, with unresolved D. The V end lost 5 bases, the J end lost 0 bases, and 9 bases lay between the germline ends. CDR3 length: 14 amino acids. The germline V gene has CDR1 SGHTA and CDR2 FQGTGA. The CDR3 sequence is CASSPSGSTDTQYF. Written as DNA, the CDR3 is TGTGCCAGCAGCCCGTCCGGGAGCACAGATACGCAGTATTTT.

This clonotype has at least ten counts. The chain links TRBV7-8 to TRBJ1-5; D unclear. In germline, CDR1 is SGHVS, CDR2 FQNEAQ. V was trimmed by 3 bases and J by 0 bases, leaving 9 bases between them. The CDR3 has 15 residues. The chain's CDR3 is CASSFGRVSNQPQHF. The CDR3 DNA is TGTGCCAGCAGCTTCGGACGAGTTAGCAATCAGCCCCAGCATTTT.

This clonotype was seen many times. The genes are TRBV28 and TRBJ1-1; possible D gene TRBD1, 5 bases. V dropped 4 bases and J dropped 0 bases, with 6 bases sitting between them. The CDR3 is made up of 13 amino acids. CDR1 is MDHEN, CDR2 SYDVKM, per germline. CDR3 sequence (DNA): TGTGCCAGCAGTTCAGGGTTGAACACTGAAGCTTTCTTT. Protein: CASSSGLNTEAFF.

This clonotype has ten or more counts. The chain joins TRBV7-9 to TRBJ2-7; D call uncertain. Trimming pared 0 bases from V and 0 bases from J, leaving 6 bases between. This CDR3 has 14 residues. Germline values: CDR1 SEHNR, CDR2 FQNEAQ (reference sequence). The CDR3, as DNA: TGTGCCAGCAGCTTAGCGTCGCCCTCCTACGAGCAGTACTTC. It specifies CASSLASPSYEQYF.